This T cell receptor (beta chain) was sequenced in a study of OX40 agonist ivuxolimab in advanced cancers. Across the study: Patient treatment consisted of intravenous ivuxolimab administration every 2 weeks at 0.01 to 10 mg/kg.

Sequencing was performed with immunoSEQ multiplex PCR; in TCRdb, only in-frame clones are kept and a portion is missing. This table holds 85,000 to 95,000 clones, 75% to 90% found once. This clonotype originated in an adult with an advanced solid tumor such as melanoma, head and neck, liver or kidney cancer. The sample consisted of CD4+ or CD8+ T cells sorted from blood, taken in a trial of the OX40 agonist ivuxolimab.

In nucleotides, the CDR3 is TGCGCCAGCAACCGACAGGGGGCAACTAATGAAAAACTGTTTTTT. Protein product: CASNRQGATNEKLFF. V is TRBV4-1 and J is TRBJ1-4; 9 bases line up with TRBD1. Germline loops: CDR1 MGHRA, CDR2 YSYEKL. The CDR3 has 15 residues. J gave up 0 bases and V 7 bases, and 3 bases lay outside the gene matches.